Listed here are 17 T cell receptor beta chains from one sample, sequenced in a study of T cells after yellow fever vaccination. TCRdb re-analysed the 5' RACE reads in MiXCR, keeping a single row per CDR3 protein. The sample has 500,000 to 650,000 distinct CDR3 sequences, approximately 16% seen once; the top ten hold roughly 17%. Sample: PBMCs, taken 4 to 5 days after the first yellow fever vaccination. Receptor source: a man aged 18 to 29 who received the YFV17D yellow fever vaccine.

The CDR3 protein is CAISRDAGELFF. In DNA form, the CDR3 reads TGTGCCATCTCACGGGACGCCGGGGAGCTGTTTTTT. The rearrangement joins TRBV10-3 to TRBJ2-2; D is perhaps TRBD1 or TRBD2 (5 bases each). The ends were cut back, 8 bases at V and 6 bases at J, with 10 bases in the middle. The germline gives CDR1 ENHRY, CDR2 SYGVKD. The CDR3 is made up of 12 amino acids.

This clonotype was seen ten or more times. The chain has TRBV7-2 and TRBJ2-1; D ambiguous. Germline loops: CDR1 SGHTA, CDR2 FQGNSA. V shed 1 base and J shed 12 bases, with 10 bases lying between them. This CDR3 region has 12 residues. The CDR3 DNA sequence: TGTGCCAGCAGCTTAGTTCCTTCTGGGCAGTTCTTC. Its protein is CASSLVPSGQFF.

CDR3 protein: CASRATISTTYEQYV. CDR3 bases: TGTGCCAGCAGGGCCACCATCAGTACCACCTACGAGCAGTACGTC. This chain links TRBV27 with TRBJ2-7; D ambiguous. Per the germline V gene, CDR1 is MNHEY and CDR2 is SMNVEV (reference sequence). With 6 bases removed from V and 2 bases from J, the gap between germline ends came to 17 bases. This CDR3 comprises 15 residues.

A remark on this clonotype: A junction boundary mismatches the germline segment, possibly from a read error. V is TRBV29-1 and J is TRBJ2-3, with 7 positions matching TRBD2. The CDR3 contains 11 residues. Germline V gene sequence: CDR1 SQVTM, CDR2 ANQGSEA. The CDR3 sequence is CGGGWSDTQYF. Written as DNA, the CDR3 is TGTGGGGGGGGATGGTCAGATACGCAGTATTTT.

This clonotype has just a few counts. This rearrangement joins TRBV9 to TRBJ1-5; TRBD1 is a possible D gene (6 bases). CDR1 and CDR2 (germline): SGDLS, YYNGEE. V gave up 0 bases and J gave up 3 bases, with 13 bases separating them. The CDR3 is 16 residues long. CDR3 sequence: CASSVGGGGNNQPQHF. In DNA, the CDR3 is TGTGCCAGCAGCGTAGGAGGGGGGGGGAACAATCAGCCCCAGCATTTT.

This CDR3 reads CASQGSRNTEAFF. The CDR3 DNA follows: TGTGCCAGCCAGGGAAGTCGGAACACTGAAGCTTTCTTT. V usage is TRBV2 and J usage is TRBJ1-1, with a possible D match to TRBD1 (5 bases). The germline CDR1 and CDR2 sequences are SNHLY and FYNNEI. V shed 8 bases and J shed 1 base, with 11 bases lying between them. The CDR3 covers 13 residues.

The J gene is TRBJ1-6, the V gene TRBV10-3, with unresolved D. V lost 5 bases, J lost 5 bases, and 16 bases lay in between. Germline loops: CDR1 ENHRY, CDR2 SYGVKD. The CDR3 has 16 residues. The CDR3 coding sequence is TGTGCCATCAGTCAGGTCCTCCCGGCCCATAATTCACCCCTCCACTTT. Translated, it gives CAISQVLPAHNSPLHF.

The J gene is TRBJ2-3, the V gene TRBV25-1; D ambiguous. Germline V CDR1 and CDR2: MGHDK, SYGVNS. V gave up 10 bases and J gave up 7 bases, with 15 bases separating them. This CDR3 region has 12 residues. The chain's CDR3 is CATSPVEYTQYF. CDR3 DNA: TGTGCCACCTCTCCGGTTGAGTATACGCAGTATTTT.

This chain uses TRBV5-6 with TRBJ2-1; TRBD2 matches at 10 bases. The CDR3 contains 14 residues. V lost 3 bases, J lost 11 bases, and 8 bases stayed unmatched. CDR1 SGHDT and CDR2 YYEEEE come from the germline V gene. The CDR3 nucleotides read TGTGCCAGCAGCTCTTCCACTAGCGGGAAGAAGCAGTTCTTC. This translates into CASSSSTSGKKQFF.

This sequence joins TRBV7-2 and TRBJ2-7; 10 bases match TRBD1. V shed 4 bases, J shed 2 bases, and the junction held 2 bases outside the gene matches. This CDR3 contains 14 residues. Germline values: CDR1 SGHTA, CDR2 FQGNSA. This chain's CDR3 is CASSSGTGAYEQYV. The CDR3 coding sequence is TGTGCCAGCAGCTCCGGGACAGGGGCCTACGAGCAGTACGTC.

The DNA for the CDR3 is TGTGCCACCAGCAGATATCCGGGCCTACATCCCTACGAGCAGTACGTC. This encodes CATSRYPGLHPYEQYV. V usage is TRBV15 and J usage is TRBJ2-7; D is unclear. This CDR3 is built from 16 residues. CDR1 LNHNV and CDR2 YYDKDF come from the germline V gene (reference sequence). V lost 2 bases and J 2 bases, leaving 16 bases between the germline ends.

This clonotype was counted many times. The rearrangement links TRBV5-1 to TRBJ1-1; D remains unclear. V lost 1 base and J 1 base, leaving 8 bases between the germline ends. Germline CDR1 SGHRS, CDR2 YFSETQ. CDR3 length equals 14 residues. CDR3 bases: TGCGCCAGCAGCTTGTGGGAAGAGAACACTGAAGCTTTCTTT. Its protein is CASSLWEENTEAFF.

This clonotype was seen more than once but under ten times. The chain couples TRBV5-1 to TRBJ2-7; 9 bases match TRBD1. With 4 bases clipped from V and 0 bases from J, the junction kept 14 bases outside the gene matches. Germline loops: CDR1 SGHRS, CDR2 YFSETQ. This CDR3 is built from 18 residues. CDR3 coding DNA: TGCGCCAGCAGCCCCTCCGGGACAGGGAACGGCGGCTCCTACGAGCAGTACTTC. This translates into CASSPSGTGNGGSYEQYF.

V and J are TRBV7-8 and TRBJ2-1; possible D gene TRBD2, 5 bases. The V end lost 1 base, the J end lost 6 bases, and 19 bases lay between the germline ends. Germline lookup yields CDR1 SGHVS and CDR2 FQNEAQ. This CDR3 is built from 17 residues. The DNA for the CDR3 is TGTGCCAGCAGCTTAGAGGATGGGCTAGCTCGGGTCAATGAGCAGTTCTTC. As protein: CASSLEDGLARVNEQFF.

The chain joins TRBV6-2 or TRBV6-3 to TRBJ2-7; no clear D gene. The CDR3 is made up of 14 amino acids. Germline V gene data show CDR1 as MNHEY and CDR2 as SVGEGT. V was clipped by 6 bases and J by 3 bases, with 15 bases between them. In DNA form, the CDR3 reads TGTGCCAGCAGCCCCCCCGGGTTTATCTACGAGCAGTACTTC. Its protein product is CASSPPGFIYEQYF.

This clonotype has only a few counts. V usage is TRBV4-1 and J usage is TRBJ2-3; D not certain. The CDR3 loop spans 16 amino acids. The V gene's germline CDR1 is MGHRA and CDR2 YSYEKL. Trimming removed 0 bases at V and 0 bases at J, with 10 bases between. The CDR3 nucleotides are TGCGCCAGCAGCCAAGAAGGACCAAGGAGCACAGATACGCAGTATTTT. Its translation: CASSQEGPRSTDTQYF.

CDR3 protein: CASSYLGSVGYTF. The CDR3 bases are TGTGCCAGCAGTTACTTAGGGTCGGTCGGCTACACCTTC. The rearrangement links TRBV6-5 to TRBJ1-2, with D unresolved. The V end was cut by 1 base, the J end by 8 bases, with 11 bases between. This CDR3 has 13 residues. Looked up from germline, CDR1 is MNHEY and CDR2 is SVGAGI.